The clone carrying this T cell receptor (beta chain) appeared a few times. No antigen is known for it. Reverse transcription used 450 to 500 ng RNA and constant-region primers for alpha and beta. Using multiplexing indices, alpha and beta chain libraries were generated apart by chain-specific third strand synthesis. From the 5' RACE reads, TCRdb called clonotypes with MiXCR, one entry per CDR3 protein. The table lists tens of thousands of distinct CDR3 sequences, 8.5% of them singletons. Germline V gene lookup returns CDR1 SGHRS and CDR2 YFSETQ. V gave up 0 bases and J gave up 5 bases; unmatched junction bases: 6. The CDR3 is 15 residues long. Whole blood was used without fractionation, so all unsorted peripheral T cells were included. This specimen comes from a study of HIV-infected patients and healthy controls. General observations from the study: HIV-infected repertoires had significantly higher mean Gini indices than controls, possibly reflecting oligoclonality.

The chain carries TRBV5-1 and TRBJ2-5; 8 bases are a match to TRBD2. Sequenced sample: blood. The TCR sequence derives from an adult in good health. CDR3 sequence: CASSLAGGPWETQYF. The CDR3 DNA sequence: TGCGCCAGCAGCTTGGCGGGGGGGCCTTGGGAGACCCAGTACTTC.